This passage covers 32 T cell receptor beta chains from one sample sequenced in a study of T cell responses to AZD1222 COVID-19 vaccine (dated by TCRdb to the early 2020s). Library preparation used the immunoSEQ multiplex PCR assay. Here the immuneACCESS table is served through TCRdb, limited to in-frame sequences with V and J called. Missing clones are a known gap in these copies; in checked studies unresolved V genes cover under half, and the rest lacks a known reason. Within this sample are more than 150,000 clones, with 90% of them counted one time only. In total, the top ten clones hold approximately 1.8% of the sample. This sample's time point label indicates: baseline before first vaccination. The specimen was peripheral blood, collected on day 0 of AZD1222 vaccination. The source of these receptors is an adult in good health.

V usage is TRBV10-3 and J usage is TRBJ1-6; TRBD1 might be the D (5 bases). Trimming took 3 bases from V and 5 from J, leaving 17 bases between them. The CDR3 runs to 17 residues. The V gene's germline CDR1 is ENHRY and CDR2 SYGVKD. Here the CDR3 DNA reads TGTGCCATCAGTGACGAGGGCAGGGAAGGAAATAATTCACCCCTCCACTTT. Its translation is CAISDEGREGNNSPLHF.

This clone was detected only once. The CDR3 nucleotides read TGTGCCAGCAGTCGCTCCGGGACTAGGACCTACGAGCAGTACTTC. It codes for CASSRSGTRTYEQYF. The chain is built from TRBV6-5 and TRBJ2-7; 8 positions agree with TRBD2. The junction had 8 bases not matched to a gene; V was cut back by 5 bases and J by 2 bases. The CDR3 runs 15 residues. The germline V gene encodes CDR1 MNHEY and CDR2 SVGAGI.

The chain has TRBV7-6 and TRBJ2-3; 8 nucleotides line up with TRBD1. Unmatched junction bases numbered 7, after V lost 3 bases and J lost 5 bases. The CDR3 loop spans 15 amino acids. The germline V gene has CDR1 SGHVS and CDR2 FNYEAQ. CDR3 DNA sequence: TGTGCCAGCAGCTTCCTCAGGACAGGGAAAGATACGCAGTATTTT. Its translation: CASSFLRTGKDTQYF.

The rearrangement links TRBV6-2 or TRBV6-3 to TRBJ2-7; perhaps TRBD1 as D (5 bases). V was clipped by 4 bases and J by 4 bases, with 20 bases between them. The germline gives CDR1 MNHEY, CDR2 SVGEGT. The CDR3 covers 16 residues. CDR3: CASSFTLGRVQYEQYF. In DNA form, the CDR3 reads TGTGCCAGCAGTTTTACCCTGGGCAGGGTTCAGTACGAGCAGTACTTC.

V is TRBV28 and J is TRBJ2-5, with TRBD1 identical over 9 bases. V trimming: 6 bases; J trimming: 10 bases; junction bases outside the gene matches: 24. The CDR3 length is 18 residues. In germline, CDR1 is MDHEN, CDR2 SYDVKM. The CDR3 loop reads CASRPVGQGLLGQQDQYF. The CDR3 DNA follows: TGTGCCAGCAGGCCCGTGGGACAGGGCTTGTTGGGGCAACAGGACCAGTACTTC.

This rearrangement joins TRBV28 to TRBJ1-1; 7 bases agree with TRBD1. The CDR3 has 22 amino acids. Losses at the gene ends were 1 base for V and 0 bases for J; bases not matched to a gene: 23. Germline V gene lookup returns CDR1 MDHEN and CDR2 SYDVKM. CDR3 nucleotide sequence: TGTGCCAGCAGTTTATTAGGTGCTTCTACTGGGAGGGGGCGGGAGATGAACACTGAAGCTTTCTTT. It is translated as CASSLLGASTGRGREMNTEAFF.

This chain links TRBV28 with TRBJ1-2, with D hard to call. Germline values: CDR1 MDHEN, CDR2 SYDVKM. The V and J ends lost 5 bases and 5 bases respectively, with 18 bases between them. The CDR3 is made up of 15 amino acids. The CDR3 DNA reads TGTGCCAGCAGTGCGTATCAACCCCGGGATTATGGCTACACCTTC. This translates into CASSAYQPRDYGYTF.

The chain recombines TRBV28 with TRBJ1-1, with 7 bases matching TRBD1. This CDR3 comprises 13 residues. J lost 7 bases, V lost 2 bases, and 4 bases had no gene match. In germline, CDR1 is MDHEN, CDR2 SYDVKM. The CDR3, as DNA: TGTGCCAGCAGTTTAATGCGACAGGGTGAAGCTTTCTTT. This translates into CASSLMRQGEAFF.

In its sample, this clone was seen a few times. This chain uses TRBV6-1 with TRBJ2-7; D unclear. V was pared by 2 bases and J by 3 bases, with 14 bases between. The CDR3 has 15 amino acids. Germline lookup yields CDR1 MNHNS and CDR2 SASEGT. CDR3 protein: CASSESIAGRYEQYF. The DNA of the CDR3 is TGTGCCAGCAGTGAAAGCATCGCAGGTCGCTACGAGCAGTACTTC.

This chain connects TRBV6-5 to TRBJ2-3, with D hard to call. The germline gives CDR1 MNHEY, CDR2 SVGAGI. The CDR3 spans 14 residues. V lost 0 bases and J lost 4, with 8 bases in between. The CDR3 region has the DNA TGTGCCAGCAGTTACTCAACCCCTCCAGATACGCAGTATTTT. Amino acid sequence: CASSYSTPPDTQYF.

V gene TRBV5-6 combines with J gene TRBJ2-5; no firm D call. This CDR3 spans 11 amino acids. The V gene lost 3 bases and the J gene lost 5 bases, with 5 bases spanning the gap. Germline CDR1 reads SGHDT; CDR2 reads YYEEEE. Here the CDR3 reads CASSSGETQYF. CDR3 DNA sequence: TGTGCCAGCAGCTCGGGCGAGACCCAGTACTTC.

The chain has TRBV4-2 and TRBJ1-2, with D possibly matching TRBD1 (5 bases). Per the germline V gene, CDR1 is LGHNA and CDR2 is YNFKEQ. Trimming removed 3 bases from V and 5 bases from J, with 13 bases in between. The CDR3 contains 14 residues. The CDR3 loop is CASSQGQGGYGYTF. The DNA for the CDR3 is TGTGCCAGCAGCCAGGGGCAGGGAGGTTATGGCTACACCTTC.

The chain combines TRBV4-3 with TRBJ2-6, with TRBD1 matching over 7 bases. The V gene end was trimmed by 0 bases and the J gene end by 4 bases; junction bases not matched to a gene: 6. The length of the CDR3 is 17 residues. Germline V CDR1 and CDR2: LGHNA, YSLEER. This CDR3 reads CASSQDGTGAGANVLTF. The CDR3 bases are TGCGCCAGCAGCCAAGATGGCACAGGGGCCGGGGCCAACGTCCTGACTTTC.

The chain is built from TRBV24-1 and TRBJ1-5; tentatively, D is TRBD1 (5 bases). The V end was cut by 5 bases, the J end by 6 bases, with 13 bases between. CDR3 length: 14 amino acids. Per the germline V gene, CDR1 is KGHDR and CDR2 is SFDVKD. CDR3 in DNA: TGTGCCACCAGTGGGGGCTGGGAATTTCAGCCCCAGCATTTT. Amino acids: CATSGGWEFQPQHF.

The chain has TRBV4-1 and TRBJ1-3; TRBD1 might be the D (5 bases). Germline CDR1 MGHRA, CDR2 YSYEKL. The CDR3 spans 17 residues. Between the trimmed V and J ends, which lost 0 bases and 0 bases, there was a span of 12 bases. The CDR3 DNA follows: TGCGCCAGCAGCCAAGATCAGACAGTCAACTCTGGAAACACCATATATTTT. It is translated as CASSQDQTVNSGNTIYF.

This chain joins TRBV19 and TRBJ2-7; D possibly matches TRBD1 or TRBD2 (5 bases each). V was trimmed by 3 bases and J by 1 base, leaving 10 bases between them. The CDR3 contains 14 residues. CDR1 is LNHDA and CDR2 is SQIVND in the germline V gene (reference sequence). The CDR3 protein is CASSIFEGSYEQYF. CDR3 nucleotide sequence: TGTGCCAGTAGTATCTTCGAGGGGTCCTACGAGCAGTACTTC.

The rearrangement joins TRBV2 to TRBJ1-6; maybe TRBD1 (5 bases). Trimming pared 5 bases from V and 3 bases from J, leaving 8 bases between. Germline CDR1 and CDR2: SNHLY and FYNNEI. The CDR3 extends over 14 amino acids. In nucleotides, the CDR3 is TGTGCCAGCAGTTCCGACAGCTATAATTCACCCCTCCACTTT. This codes for CASSSDSYNSPLHF. The entire variable domain, with the rest obtained from reference TRBV2 and TRBJ1-6, is as follows: EPEVTQTPSHQVTQMGQEVILRCVPISNHLYFYWYRQILGQKVEFLVSFYNNEISEKSEIFDDQFSVERPDGSNFTLKIRSTKLEDSAMYFCASSSDSYNSPLHFGNGTRLTVT.

V and J are TRBV29-1 and TRBJ2-3; D gene unclear. Per the germline V gene, CDR1 is SQVTM and CDR2 is ANQGSEA. V lost 2 bases and J 5 bases, leaving 8 bases between the germline ends. The CDR3 is 12 residues long. As DNA, the CDR3 is TGCAGCGTTGAACAGCGACGAGATACGCAGTATTTT. Protein product: CSVEQRRDTQYF.

The chain recombines TRBV28 with TRBJ2-7; 13 bases fit TRBD2. CDR3 length: 17 amino acids. The ends lost 6 bases at V and 2 bases at J; junction bases unmatched: 10. Germline assignment: CDR1 MDHEN and CDR2 SYDVKM. The CDR3 reads CASSQRTSGRVAYEQYF. DNA of the CDR3: TGTGCCAGCAGCCAGCGGACTAGCGGGAGAGTGGCCTACGAGCAGTACTTC.

There are a few counts of this clone. The chain employs TRBV25-1 and TRBJ1-2; D is unclear. CDR1 MGHDK and CDR2 SYGVNS come from the germline V gene. The germline V and J ends were trimmed by 5 bases and 2 bases, with 15 bases remaining between them. The CDR3 has 15 residues. As DNA, the CDR3 is TGTGCCAGCAGTCCCCCCATCGACTGGAACTATGGCTACACCTTC. It specifies CASSPPIDWNYGYTF.

In DNA form, the CDR3 reads TGTGCCAGCTCACCACTCGTCGGGAGGTTTATAGATACGCAGTATTTT. This translates into CASSPLVGRFIDTQYF. The V gene is TRBV18, the J gene TRBJ2-3; 7 bases are shared with TRBD2. With V trimmed by 1 base and J by 5 bases, 9 bases remained unmatched. Germline values: CDR1 KGHSH, CDR2 LQKENI. CDR3 length: 16 residues. The whole variable domain, remainder taken from reference TRBV18 and TRBJ2-3, is NAGVMQNPRHLVRRRGQEARLRCSPMKGHSHVYWYRQLPEEGLKFMVYLQKENIIDESGMPKERFSAEFPKEGPSILRIQQVVRGDSAAYFCASSPLVGRFIDTQYFGPGTRLTVL.

The V call is TRBV6-1, the J call TRBJ2-7; D gene unclear. V was clipped by 0 bases and J by 6 bases, with 12 bases between them. Looked up from germline, CDR1 is MNHNS and CDR2 is SASEGT. The CDR3 spans 14 residues. The CDR3 loop reads CASSEAWVSVEQYF. For the CDR3, the DNA is TGTGCCAGCAGTGAAGCTTGGGTTTCCGTCGAGCAGTACTTC.

The genes are TRBV9 and TRBJ1-1; 11 positions match TRBD1. The germline V gene has CDR1 SGDLS and CDR2 YYNGEE. With 0 bases clipped from V and 4 bases from J, the junction kept 2 bases outside the gene matches. CDR3 length: 15 amino acids. This CDR3 reads CASSVGGTGGTEAFF. The CDR3 DNA follows: TGTGCCAGCAGCGTAGGCGGGACAGGGGGCACTGAAGCTTTCTTT.

The CDR3 DNA reads as TGTGCCAGTAGCCTACAGGGGGCCGACTATGGCTACACCTTC. Translation gives CASSLQGADYGYTF. The rearrangement uses TRBV19 and TRBJ1-2; 9 nucleotides align to TRBD1. Trimming cost V 6 bases and J 3 bases; bases outside gene matches: 5. The CDR3 is made up of 14 amino acids. CDR1 LNHDA and CDR2 SQIVND come from the germline V gene (reference sequence).

The chain combines TRBV29-1 with TRBJ2-1, with D maybe TRBD2 (5 bases). V dropped 6 bases and J dropped 0 bases, with 12 bases sitting between them. CDR3 length: 14 residues. The V gene's germline CDR1 is SQVTM and CDR2 ANQGSEA. CDR3 region: CSVYPGSSYNEQFF. For the CDR3, the DNA is TGCAGCGTCTACCCGGGGAGCTCCTACAATGAGCAGTTCTTC.

As to this clone: The same CDR3 can be traced to other DNA sequences in this sample. This chain joins TRBV5-1 and TRBJ1-2; 9 positions agree with TRBD1. CDR3 length: 16 amino acids. Looked up from germline, CDR1 is SGHRS and CDR2 is YFSETQ. Germline trimming cut 0 bases from V and 3 bases from J; bases unmatched to any gene: 6. This CDR3 is CASSLAGRTGDYGYTF. The DNA of the CDR3 is TGCGCCAGCAGCTTGGCCGGAAGGACAGGGGACTATGGCTACACCTTC.

The chain carries TRBV3-1 (or the pseudogene TRBV3-2) and TRBJ1-4; 10 nucleotides align to TRBD1. This CDR3 is 19 amino acids long. Germline V CDR1 and CDR2: LGHDT, YNNKEL (reference sequence). Germline trimming cut 5 bases from V and 7 bases from J; bases unmatched to any gene: 19. The CDR3 loop is CASSSERSDRGTGSEKLFF. The CDR3 DNA follows: TGTGCCAGCAGCAGTGAACGGTCGGACAGGGGGACTGGAAGTGAAAAACTGTTTTTT.

The genes are TRBV25-1 and TRBJ2-7; D gene unclear. The CDR3 sequence is 12 residues long. Trimming took off 6 bases at V and 1 base at J, with 7 bases between the two ends. Looked up from germline, CDR1 is MGHDK and CDR2 is SYGVNS. The CDR3 sequence is CASRYGSYEQYF. CDR3 nucleotides: TGTGCCAGCAGATACGGATCCTACGAGCAGTACTTC.

J is TRBJ2-4 and V is TRBV7-3; TRBD2 matches at 7 bases. This CDR3 region has 15 residues. V was pared by 2 bases and J by 5 bases, with 6 bases of the junction left unmatched. The germline V gene has CDR1 SGHTA and CDR2 FQGTGA. The chain's CDR3 is CASSLGAGPQNIQYF. CDR3 coding DNA: TGTGCCAGCAGCTTAGGAGCGGGACCCCAAAACATTCAGTACTTC. Based on the CDR3 plus reference TRBV7-3 and TRBJ2-4, the full variable domain is GAGVSQTPSNKVTEKGKYVELRCDPISGHTALYWYRQSLGQGPEFLIYFQGTGAADDSGLPNDRFFAVRPEGSVSTLKIQRTERGDSAVYLCASSLGAGPQNIQYFGAGTRLSVL.

The chain carries TRBV24-1 and TRBJ1-5, with a tentative D call TRBD1 (5 bases). The V end was cut by 2 bases, the J end by 7 bases, with 8 bases between. This CDR3 has 13 residues. The germline gives CDR1 KGHDR, CDR2 SFDVKD. CDR3: CATSDSGAQPQHF. CDR3 in DNA: TGTGCCACCAGTGATTCCGGGGCCCAGCCCCAGCATTTT.

The chain employs TRBV4-2 and TRBJ1-3; D is possibly TRBD1 (5 bases). V was trimmed by 0 bases and J by 2 bases, leaving 14 bases between them. This CDR3 is 17 amino acids long. The germline gives CDR1 LGHNA, CDR2 YNFKEQ. The CDR3 DNA sequence: TGTGCCAGCAGCCAAGATCCGGCAGGGCTGCCTGGAAACACCATATATTTT. It translates to CASSQDPAGLPGNTIYF.

The chain employs TRBV10-2 and TRBJ1-3; 9 nucleotides match TRBD1. V was clipped by 8 bases and J by 9 bases; unmatched bases: 5. The CDR3 is 12 residues long. Germline loops: CDR1 WSHSY, CDR2 SAAADI. The CDR3 loop reads CASGLDRGTIYF. The CDR3 nucleotides are TGCGCCAGCGGATTGGACAGGGGCACCATATATTTT.